These 6 T cell receptor beta chains were sequenced from one sample in a study of T-cell memory formation after mild COVID-19. One entry per CDR3 protein results from TCRdb running MiXCR on the 5' RACE reads. The data show over 450,000 distinct CDR3 sequences, roughly 22% seen once. Material: PBMCs or a T cell subset sorted from them (not recorded which). These receptors were collected from an adult woman who had mild COVID-19 (a few samples of this study predate the infection). Cell type and time point are not known.

This clonotype was detected a few times. The chain combines TRBV6-1 with TRBJ2-7, with D possibly being TRBD1 (6 bases). The germline V and J ends were trimmed by 2 bases and 4 bases, with 9 bases remaining between them. Germline V lookup: CDR1 MNHNS, CDR2 SASEGT. The CDR3 loop spans 13 amino acids. The CDR3 here is CASSERTAYEQYF. Written as DNA, the CDR3 is TGTGCCAGCAGTGAACGGACAGCATACGAGCAGTACTTC.

The V call is TRBV6-2 or TRBV6-3, the J call TRBJ2-1; TRBD2 aligns across 9 bases. The V and J ends lost 10 bases and 8 bases, in that order; junction bases with no gene match: 12. Germline V gene lookup returns CDR1 MNHEY and CDR2 SVGEGT. CDR3 length: 14 residues. CDR3 DNA sequence: TGTGCCACCCAGAGGGGACTAGCAAGACATGAGCAGTTCTTC. This translates into CATQRGLARHEQFF.

Ten or more counts support this clonotype. J is TRBJ2-1 and V is TRBV12-3 or TRBV12-4; D possibly corresponds to TRBD1 (5 bases). V was trimmed by 8 bases and J by 3 bases, leaving 14 bases between them. This CDR3 spans 14 amino acids. The CDR3 region is CASAASDSYNEQFF. DNA of the CDR3: TGTGCCAGCGCGGCATCCGACAGCTACAATGAGCAGTTCTTC.

The V call is TRBV10-3, the J call TRBJ2-1; D may be TRBD1 (6 bases). Trimming left V 4 bases short and J 5 bases short, with 18 bases between. CDR3 length: 16 amino acids. The germline CDR1 and CDR2 sequences are ENHRY and SYGVKD. The CDR3 sequence is CAISVSQGRGHNEQFF. The CDR3 bases are TGTGCCATCAGTGTATCACAGGGTCGGGGCCACAATGAGCAGTTCTTC.

This clonotype was recorded a few times. The chain links TRBV2 to TRBJ2-2; D is tentatively TRBD1 or TRBD2 (6 bases each). The length of the CDR3 is 13 residues. Trimming pared 7 bases from V and 6 bases from J, leaving 12 bases between. The germline V gene encodes CDR1 SNHLY and CDR2 FYNNEI. CDR3 residues: CASKYREAGELFF. The CDR3 coding sequence is TGTGCCAGCAAGTACAGGGAGGCCGGGGAGCTGTTTTTT.

This clonotype was seen at least ten times. This chain joins TRBV12-3 or TRBV12-4 and TRBJ2-3; maybe TRBD2 (6 bases). This CDR3 has 14 amino acids. Trimming left V 6 bases short and J 0 bases short, with 10 bases between. The CDR3 sequence: CASRRGASTDTQYF. The CDR3 nucleotides are TGTGCCAGCAGGCGGGGTGCCAGCACAGATACGCAGTATTTT.